The 8 T cell receptor beta chains below were found in one sample sequenced in a study of beta chain features in type 1 diabetes. The authors reverse transcribed all of the isolated RNA, so sequencing captured expressed TCRB transcripts. Sequencing used immunoSEQ multiplex PCR; TCRdb keeps in-frame clones, though not all of them. Of about 300,000 clones detected, around 7.3% appear once; the ten largest clones hold approximately 0.99%. The source material was central memory CD4+ T cells from blood. All receptors derive from a woman younger than 35 in good health.

This clone was recorded a few times. The rearrangement links TRBV19 to TRBJ2-2, with 8 nucleotides matching TRBD1. The length of the CDR3 is 14 residues. After removal of 7 bases from V and 6 bases from J, the junction contained 7 bases not matched to a gene. Per germline, CDR1 LNHDA and CDR2 SQIVND (reference sequence). The CDR3 is CASIGQGDPGELFF. CDR3 bases: TGTGCCAGTATCGGACAGGGTGACCCCGGGGAGCTGTTTTTT. The complete variable domain, with remaining parts taken from reference TRBV19 and TRBJ2-2, reads DGGITQSPKYLFRKEGQNVTLSCEQNLNHDAMYWYRQDPGQGLRLIYYSQIVNDFQKGDIAEGYSVSREKKESFPLTVTSAQKNPTAFYLCASIGQGDPGELFFGEGSRLTVL.

This clone was counted many times. The gene calls are TRBV7-2 and TRBJ1-5; D is undetermined. This CDR3 has 15 amino acids. Trimming left V 5 bases short and J 8 bases short, with 19 bases between. Germline V gives CDR1 SGHTA, CDR2 FQGNSA. The DNA of the CDR3 is TGTGCCAGCAGCCCCGGGCCCGGTCGGGAGGAGCCCCAGCATTTT. It yields the protein CASSPGPGREEPQHF.

In its sample, this clone was seen many times. This chain links TRBV19 with TRBJ2-3; 10 nucleotides agree with TRBD2. The V gene's germline CDR1 is LNHDA and CDR2 SQIVND (reference sequence). The V segment lost 10 bases and the J segment 4 bases; nucleotides outside the gene matches: 5. There are 13 residues in the CDR3. This chain's CDR3 is CATRLAGADTQYF. CDR3 in DNA: TGTGCCACCAGACTAGCGGGCGCAGATACGCAGTATTTT.

The CDR3 spells CAIRHTGSTTEAFF. In DNA, the CDR3 is TGTGCCATCAGACATACAGGGTCAACGACTGAAGCTTTCTTT. This sequence joins TRBV10-3 and TRBJ1-1; weak D call: TRBD1 (6 bases). This CDR3 contains 14 residues. Trimming cost V 6 bases and J 5 bases, with 16 bases left between them. Germline-derived CDR1 and CDR2 are ENHRY and SYGVKD.

This clone was seen a handful of times. The chain employs TRBV5-4 and TRBJ2-5, with D possibly being TRBD1 (5 bases). The CDR3 runs to 15 residues. V was cut by 9 bases and J by 3 bases, with 21 bases left in between. In germline, CDR1 is SGHNT, CDR2 YYREEE (reference sequence). This CDR3 is CATAMQGGRKETQYF. The CDR3, as DNA: TGTGCCACCGCCATGCAGGGTGGACGCAAAGAGACCCAGTACTTC.

This clone appeared a few times. The rearrangement links TRBV11-1 to TRBJ1-5; D remains ambiguous. This CDR3 has 13 residues. Trimming cost V 0 bases and J 5 bases, with 5 bases left between them. Germline V lookup: CDR1 SGHAT, CDR2 FQDESV (reference sequence). This CDR3 reads CASSLALHQPQHF. The CDR3 coding sequence is TGTGCCAGCAGCTTAGCCCTTCATCAGCCCCAGCATTTT. The whole variable domain, remainder taken from reference TRBV11-1 and TRBJ1-5, is EAEVAQSPRYKITEKSQAVAFWCDPISGHATLYWYRQILGQGPELLVQFQDESVVDDSQLPKDRFSAERLKGVDSTLKIQPAELGDSAMYLCASSLALHQPQHFGDGTRLSIL.

In its sample, this clone was seen a few times. Other DNA sequences in the sample encode the same CDR3. This rearrangement joins TRBV5-1 to TRBJ1-2; D remains unclear. The CDR3 totals 13 residues. CDR1 and CDR2 (germline): SGHRS, YFSETQ. V lost 1 base and J 2 bases, leaving 6 bases between the germline ends. The DNA for the CDR3 is TGCGCCAGCAGCTTGAACAGAAACTATGGCTACACCTTC. Translation gives CASSLNRNYGYTF.

This clone was picked up a small number of times. The rearrangement joins TRBV5-4 to TRBJ1-5; D is possibly TRBD1 (6 bases). Germline lookup yields CDR1 SGHNT and CDR2 YYREEE (reference sequence). V lost 4 bases to trimming and J lost 2 bases, with 16 bases between them. The CDR3 extends over 16 amino acids. The chain's CDR3 is CASSLTTGTGNQPQHF. DNA for the CDR3: TGTGCCAGCAGCCTGACCACAGGGACTGGCAATCAGCCCCAGCATTTT.